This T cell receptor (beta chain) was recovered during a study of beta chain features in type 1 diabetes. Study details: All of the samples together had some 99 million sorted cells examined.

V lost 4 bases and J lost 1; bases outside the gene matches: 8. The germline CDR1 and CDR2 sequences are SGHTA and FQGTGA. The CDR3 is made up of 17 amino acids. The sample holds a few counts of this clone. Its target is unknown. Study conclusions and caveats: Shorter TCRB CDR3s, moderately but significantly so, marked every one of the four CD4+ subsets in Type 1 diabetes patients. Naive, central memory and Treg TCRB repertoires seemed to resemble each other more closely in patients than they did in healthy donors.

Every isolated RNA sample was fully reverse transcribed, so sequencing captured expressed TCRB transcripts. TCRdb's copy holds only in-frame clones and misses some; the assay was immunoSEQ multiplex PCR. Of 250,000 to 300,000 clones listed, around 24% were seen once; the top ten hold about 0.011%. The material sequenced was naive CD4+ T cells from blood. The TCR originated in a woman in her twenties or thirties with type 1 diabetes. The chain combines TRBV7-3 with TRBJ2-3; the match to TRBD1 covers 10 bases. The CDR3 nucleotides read TGTGCCAGCAGCTCCAATCCCGGGACAGGGGGCACAGATACGCAGTATTTT. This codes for CASSSNPGTGGTDTQYF.